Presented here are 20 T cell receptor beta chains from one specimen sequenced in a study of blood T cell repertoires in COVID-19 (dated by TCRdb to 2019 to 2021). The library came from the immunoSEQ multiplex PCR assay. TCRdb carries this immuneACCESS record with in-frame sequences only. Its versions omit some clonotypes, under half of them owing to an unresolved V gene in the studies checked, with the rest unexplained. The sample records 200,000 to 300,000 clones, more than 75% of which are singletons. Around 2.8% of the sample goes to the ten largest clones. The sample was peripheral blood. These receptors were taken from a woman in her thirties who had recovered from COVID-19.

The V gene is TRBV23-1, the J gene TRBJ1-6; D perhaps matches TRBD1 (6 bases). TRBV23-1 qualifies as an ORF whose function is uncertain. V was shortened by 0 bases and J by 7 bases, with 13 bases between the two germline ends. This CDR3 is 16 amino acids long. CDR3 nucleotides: TGCGCCAGCAGTCAATCGAGGGGGTGTGGGAATTCACCCCTCCACTTT. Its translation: CASSQSRGCGNSPLHF.

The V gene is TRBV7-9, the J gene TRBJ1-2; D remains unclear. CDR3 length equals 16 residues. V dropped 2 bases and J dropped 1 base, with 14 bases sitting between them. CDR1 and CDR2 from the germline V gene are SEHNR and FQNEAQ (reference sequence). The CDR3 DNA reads TGTGCCAGCAGCTTATTCGTACAGTTACTTAACTATGGCTACACCTTC. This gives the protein CASSLFVQLLNYGYTF.

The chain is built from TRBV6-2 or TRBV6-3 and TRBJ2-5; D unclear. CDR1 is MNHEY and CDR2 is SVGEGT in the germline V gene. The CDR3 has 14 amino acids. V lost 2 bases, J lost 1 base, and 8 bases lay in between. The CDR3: CASSYRTSQETQYF. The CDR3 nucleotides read TGTGCCAGCAGTTACCGTACTTCCCAAGAGACCCAGTACTTC.

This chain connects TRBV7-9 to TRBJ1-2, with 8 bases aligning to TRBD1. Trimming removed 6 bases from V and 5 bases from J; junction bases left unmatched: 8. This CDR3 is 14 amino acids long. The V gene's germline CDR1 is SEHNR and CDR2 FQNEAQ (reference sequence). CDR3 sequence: CASSKTGGQYGYTF. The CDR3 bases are TGTGCCAGCAGTAAAACAGGGGGGCAATATGGCTACACCTTC.

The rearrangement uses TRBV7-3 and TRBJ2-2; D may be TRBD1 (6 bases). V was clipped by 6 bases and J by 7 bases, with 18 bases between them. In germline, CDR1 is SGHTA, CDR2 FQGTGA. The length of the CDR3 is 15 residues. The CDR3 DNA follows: TGTGCCAGCAGTCCTACCAGACAGGCGGGCGGGGAGCTGTTTTTT. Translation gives CASSPTRQAGGELFF.

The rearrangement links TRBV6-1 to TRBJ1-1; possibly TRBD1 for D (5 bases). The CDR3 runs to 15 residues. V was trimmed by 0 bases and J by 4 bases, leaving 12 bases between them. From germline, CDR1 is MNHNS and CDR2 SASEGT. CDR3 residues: CASSEAQGRFTEAFF. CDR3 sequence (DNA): TGTGCCAGCAGTGAAGCGCAGGGAAGGTTCACTGAAGCTTTCTTT.

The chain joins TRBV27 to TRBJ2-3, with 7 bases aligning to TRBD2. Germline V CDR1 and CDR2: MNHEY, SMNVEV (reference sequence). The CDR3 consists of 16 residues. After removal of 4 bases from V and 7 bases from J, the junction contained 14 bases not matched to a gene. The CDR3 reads CASSSGPVREGNTQYF. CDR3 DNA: TGTGCCAGCAGTTCCGGCCCTGTCAGGGAGGGAAATACGCAGTATTTT.

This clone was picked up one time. The DNA of the CDR3 is TGCGCCAGCAGCTTGTTGACAGGGAACACCGGGGAGCTGTTTTTT. As protein: CASSLLTGNTGELFF. J is TRBJ2-2 and V is TRBV5-1; weak D call: TRBD1 (6 bases). The CDR3 has 15 amino acids. V was clipped by 1 base and J by 1 base, with 8 bases between them. Looked up from germline, CDR1 is SGHRS and CDR2 is YFSETQ.

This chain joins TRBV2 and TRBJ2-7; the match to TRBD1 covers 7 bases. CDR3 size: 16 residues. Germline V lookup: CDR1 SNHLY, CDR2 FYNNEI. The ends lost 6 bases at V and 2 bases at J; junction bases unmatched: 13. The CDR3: CASRSIAGTAPYEQYF. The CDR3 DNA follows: TGTGCCAGCAGATCGATAGCCGGGACAGCTCCCTACGAGCAGTACTTC.

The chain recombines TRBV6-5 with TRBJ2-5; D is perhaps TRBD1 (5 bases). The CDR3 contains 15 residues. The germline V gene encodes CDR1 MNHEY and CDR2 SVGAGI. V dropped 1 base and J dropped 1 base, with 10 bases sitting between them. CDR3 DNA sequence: TGTGCCAGCAGTTACTTGGGGCTCCTCCAAGAGACCCAGTACTTC. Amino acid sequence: CASSYLGLLQETQYF.

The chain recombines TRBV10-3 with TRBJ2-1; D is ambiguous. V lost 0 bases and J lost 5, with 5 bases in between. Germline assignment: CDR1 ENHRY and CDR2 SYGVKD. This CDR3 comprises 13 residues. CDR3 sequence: CAISESLDNEQFF. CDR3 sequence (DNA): TGTGCCATCAGTGAGTCCCTAGACAATGAGCAGTTCTTC.

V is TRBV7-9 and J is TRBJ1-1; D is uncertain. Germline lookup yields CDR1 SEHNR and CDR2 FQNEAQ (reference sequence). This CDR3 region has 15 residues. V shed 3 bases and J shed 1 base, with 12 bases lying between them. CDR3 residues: CASSFVREGNTEAFF. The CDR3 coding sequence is TGTGCCAGCAGCTTCGTCCGCGAGGGGAACACTGAAGCTTTCTTT.

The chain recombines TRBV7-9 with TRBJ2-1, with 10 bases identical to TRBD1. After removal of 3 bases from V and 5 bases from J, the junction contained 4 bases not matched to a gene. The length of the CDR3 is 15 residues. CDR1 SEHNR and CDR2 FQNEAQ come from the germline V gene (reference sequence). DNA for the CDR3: TGTGCCAGCAGCTTCTGGGACAGGGGAGACAATGAGCAGTTCTTC. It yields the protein CASSFWDRGDNEQFF.

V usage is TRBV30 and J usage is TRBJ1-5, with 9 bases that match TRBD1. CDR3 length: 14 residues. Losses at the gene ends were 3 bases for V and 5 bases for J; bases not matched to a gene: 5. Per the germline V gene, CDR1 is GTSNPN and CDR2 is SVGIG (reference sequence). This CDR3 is CAWSPGQGHQPQHF. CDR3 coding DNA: TGTGCCTGGAGCCCCGGACAGGGGCATCAGCCCCAGCATTTT.

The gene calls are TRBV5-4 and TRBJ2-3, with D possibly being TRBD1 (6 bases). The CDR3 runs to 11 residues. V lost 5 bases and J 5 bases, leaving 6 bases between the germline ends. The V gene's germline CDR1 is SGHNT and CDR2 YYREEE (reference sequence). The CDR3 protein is CASRQGDTQYF. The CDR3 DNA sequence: TGTGCCAGCAGACAGGGAGATACGCAGTATTTT. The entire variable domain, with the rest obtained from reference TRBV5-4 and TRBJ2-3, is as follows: ETGVTQSPTHLIKTRGQQVTLRCSSQSGHNTVSWYQQALGQGPQFIFQYYREEENGRGNFPPRFSGLQFPNYSSELNVNALELDDSALYLCASRQGDTQYFGPGTRLTVL.

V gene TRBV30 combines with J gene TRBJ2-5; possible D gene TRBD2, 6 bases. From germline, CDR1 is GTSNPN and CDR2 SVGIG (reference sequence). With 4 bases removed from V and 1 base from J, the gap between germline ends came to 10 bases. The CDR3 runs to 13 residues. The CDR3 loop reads CAWKRDFQETQYF. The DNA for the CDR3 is TGTGCCTGGAAAAGGGACTTCCAAGAGACCCAGTACTTC.

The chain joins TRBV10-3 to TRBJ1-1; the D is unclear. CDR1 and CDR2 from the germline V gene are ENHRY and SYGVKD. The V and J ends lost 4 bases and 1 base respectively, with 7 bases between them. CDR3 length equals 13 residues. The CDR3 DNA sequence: TGTGCCATCAGTGGCCCCGGGAACACTGAAGCTTTCTTT. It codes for CAISGPGNTEAFF.

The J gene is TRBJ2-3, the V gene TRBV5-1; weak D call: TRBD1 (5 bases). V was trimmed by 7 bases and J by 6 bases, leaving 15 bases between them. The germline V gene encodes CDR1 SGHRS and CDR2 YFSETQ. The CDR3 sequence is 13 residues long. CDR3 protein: CASHDSLPDTQYF. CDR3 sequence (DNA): TGCGCCAGCCACGACAGCCTCCCCGATACGCAGTATTTT.

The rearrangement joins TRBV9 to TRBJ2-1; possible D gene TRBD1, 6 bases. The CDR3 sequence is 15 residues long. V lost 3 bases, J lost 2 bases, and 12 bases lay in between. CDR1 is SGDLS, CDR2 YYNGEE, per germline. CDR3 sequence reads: CASSARQATYNEQFF. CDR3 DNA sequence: TGTGCCAGCAGCGCACGACAGGCGACCTACAATGAGCAGTTCTTC.

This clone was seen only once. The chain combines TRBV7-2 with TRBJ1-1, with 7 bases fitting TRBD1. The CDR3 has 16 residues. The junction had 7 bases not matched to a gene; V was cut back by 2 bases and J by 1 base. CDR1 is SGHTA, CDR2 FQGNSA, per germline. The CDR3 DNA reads TGTGCCAGCAGCTTAATGCCGACAGGGAGGAACACTGAAGCTTTCTTT. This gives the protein CASSLMPTGRNTEAFF.